The 2 T cell receptor beta chains below all came from one sample that was sequenced in a study of tumor and adjacent non-tumor tissue in lung cancer. Three rounds of nested PCR, following a modified ARM-PCR protocol, produced the TCRbeta library. TCRdb analysed the multiplex PCR reads with MiXCR anew, one entry per CDR3 protein. The top ten hold about 30% of the sample, which has over 60,000 distinct CDR3 sequences, less than 80% seen once. No cell sorting was done before RNA was extracted from the tissue. The specimen sequenced was lung tumor tissue. Receptors were obtained from a man between 60 and 75 years old with non-small cell lung cancer.

Many counts were recorded for this clonotype. The J gene is TRBJ1-2, the V gene TRBV29-1; TRBD1 is a possible D gene (6 bases). The CDR3 extends over 14 amino acids. Trimming took 4 bases from V and 7 from J, leaving 19 bases between them. Germline CDR1 SQVTM, CDR2 ANQGSEA. The DNA for the CDR3 is TGCAGCGTTGTGTTGGGGGGGGCGCTGGGTGGCTACACCTTC. Its protein product is CSVVLGGALGGYTF.

The V call is TRBV20-1, the J call TRBJ1-1, with D possibly being TRBD1 (6 bases). Trimming shortened V by 7 bases and J by 7 bases, and 13 bases separated the two germline ends. Germline V gene data show CDR1 as DFQATT and CDR2 as SNEGSKA (reference sequence). The CDR3 has 11 amino acids. The CDR3 DNA is TGCAGTGTTACAGGGACCATTGAAGCTTTCTTT. Protein: CSVTGTIEAFF.